This T cell receptor (beta chain) was recorded in a study of regulatory and conventional T cells in RAG deficiency. Looked up from germline, CDR1 is MNHEY and CDR2 is SMNVEV (reference sequence). The CDR3 totals 14 residues. V lost 0 bases to trimming and J lost 0 bases, with 5 bases between them. The assay was immunoSEQ multiplex PCR, and TCRdb's table has in-frame clones only and misses some. Among fewer than 6,500 clones, about nine tenths were seen once, and the ten largest hold about 45%. The specimen was CD8+ T cells sorted from blood. V gene TRBV27 combines with J gene TRBJ2-5; D unresolved. The sequence was collected from a human donor with RAG deficiency presenting as severe combined immunodeficiency. DNA for the CDR3: TGTGCCAGCAGTTTATCGAGCAACCAAGAGACCCAGTACTTC. Translating it yields CASSLSSNQETQYF.